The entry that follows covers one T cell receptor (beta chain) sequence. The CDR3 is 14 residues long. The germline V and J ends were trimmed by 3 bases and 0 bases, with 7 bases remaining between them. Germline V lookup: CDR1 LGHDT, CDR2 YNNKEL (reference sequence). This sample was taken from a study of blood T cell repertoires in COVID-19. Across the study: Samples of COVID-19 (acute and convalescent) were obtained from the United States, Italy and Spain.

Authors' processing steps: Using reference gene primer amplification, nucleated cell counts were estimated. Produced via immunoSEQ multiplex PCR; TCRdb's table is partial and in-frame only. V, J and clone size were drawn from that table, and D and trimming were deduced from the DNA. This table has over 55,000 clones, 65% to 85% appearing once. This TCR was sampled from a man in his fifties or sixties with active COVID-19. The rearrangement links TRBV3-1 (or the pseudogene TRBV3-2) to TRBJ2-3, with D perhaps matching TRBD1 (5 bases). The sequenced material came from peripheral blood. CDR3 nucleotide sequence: TGTGCCAGCAGCCAGGGGCCAAGCACAGATACGCAGTATTTT. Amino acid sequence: CASSQGPSTDTQYF.